This TCR beta chain was documented in a study of preoperative IRX-2 immunotherapy in early breast cancer. The treatment was: preoperative locoregional IRX-2 cytokine immunotherapy. Patients received preoperative, locoregional IRX-2 cytokine immunotherapy in a phase Ib study. The assay was immunoSEQ multiplex PCR, and TCRdb's table has in-frame clones only and misses some. The sample lists some 30,000 clones, roughly 89% occurring once. The CDR3 spans 13 residues. J gave up 6 bases and V 10 bases, and 9 bases lay outside the gene matches. CDR1 and CDR2 from the germline V gene are LNHDA and SQIVND (reference sequence).

V gene TRBV19 combines with J gene TRBJ1-5; the match to TRBD1 covers 7 bases. This specimen consisted of tumor tissue, obtained after IRX-2 immunotherapy. The TCR sequence derives from a human donor with breast cancer. The CDR3 protein is CATRDRDGQPQHF. CDR3 nucleotides: TGTGCCACCAGAGACAGGGATGGTCAGCCCCAGCATTTT.